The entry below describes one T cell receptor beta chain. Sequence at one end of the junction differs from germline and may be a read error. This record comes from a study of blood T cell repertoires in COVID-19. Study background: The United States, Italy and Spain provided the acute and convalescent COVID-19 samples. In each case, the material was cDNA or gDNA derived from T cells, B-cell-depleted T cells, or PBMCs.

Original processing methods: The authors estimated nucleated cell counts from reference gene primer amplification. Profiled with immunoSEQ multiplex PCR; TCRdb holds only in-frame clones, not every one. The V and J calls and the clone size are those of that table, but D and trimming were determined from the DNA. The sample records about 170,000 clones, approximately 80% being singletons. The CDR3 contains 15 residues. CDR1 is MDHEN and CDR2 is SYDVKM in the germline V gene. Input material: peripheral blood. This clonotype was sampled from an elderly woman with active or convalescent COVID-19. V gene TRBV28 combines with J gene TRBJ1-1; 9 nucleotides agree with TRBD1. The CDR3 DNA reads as TGTGCCAGCAACCTACCTGGACAGGGGAACCCTGAAGCTTTCTTT. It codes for CASNLPGQGNPEAFF.